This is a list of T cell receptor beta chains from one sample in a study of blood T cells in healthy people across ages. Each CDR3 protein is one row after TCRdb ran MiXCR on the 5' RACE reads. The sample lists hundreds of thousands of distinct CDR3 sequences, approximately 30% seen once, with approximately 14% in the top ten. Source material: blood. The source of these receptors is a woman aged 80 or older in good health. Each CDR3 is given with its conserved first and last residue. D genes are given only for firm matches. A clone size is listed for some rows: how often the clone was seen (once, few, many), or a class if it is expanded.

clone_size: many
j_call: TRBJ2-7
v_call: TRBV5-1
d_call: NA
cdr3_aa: CASSLDPGDTYEQYF
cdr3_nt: TGCGCCAGCAGCTTGGACCCGGGAGATACCTACGAGCAGTACTTC

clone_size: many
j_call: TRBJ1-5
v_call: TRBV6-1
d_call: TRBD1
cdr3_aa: CASSDRGWQPQHF
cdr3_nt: TGTGCCAGCAGCGACAGGGGGTGGCAGCCCCAGCATTTT

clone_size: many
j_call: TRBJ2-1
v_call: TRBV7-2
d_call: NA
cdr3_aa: CASSLGRFNEQFF
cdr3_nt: TGTGCCAGCAGCTTAGGACGGTTCAATGAGCAGTTCTTC

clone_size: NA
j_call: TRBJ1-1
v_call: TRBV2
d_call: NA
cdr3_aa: CASRNGYVTEAFF
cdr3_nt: TGTGCCAGCCGGAACGGGTACGTCACTGAAGCTTTCTTT

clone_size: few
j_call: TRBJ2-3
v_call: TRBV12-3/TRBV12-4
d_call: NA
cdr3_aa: CASSFGSGPSTDTQYF
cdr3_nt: TGTGCCAGCAGTTTCGGGTCCGGCCCGAGCACAGATACGCAGTATTTT

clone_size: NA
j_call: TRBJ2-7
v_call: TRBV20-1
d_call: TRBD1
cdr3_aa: CSAYSLGTGRNEQYF
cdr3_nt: TGCAGTGCTTATTCGCTCGGGACAGGACGTAATGAGCAGTACTTC

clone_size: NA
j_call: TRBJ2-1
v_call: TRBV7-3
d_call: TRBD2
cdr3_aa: CASSVTSGLYNEQFF
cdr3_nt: TGTGCCAGCAGCGTGACTAGCGGTTTATACAATGAGCAGTTCTTC

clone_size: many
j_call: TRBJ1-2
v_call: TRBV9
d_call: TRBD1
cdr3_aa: CASSVNGQGYGYTF
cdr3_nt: TGTGCCAGCAGCGTAAATGGACAGGGATACGGCTACACCTTC

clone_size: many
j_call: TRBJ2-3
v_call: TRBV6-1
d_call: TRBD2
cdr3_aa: CASSVGGAGGSYTDTQYF
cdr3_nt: TGTGCCAGCAGTGTAGGGGGAGCGGGGGGTTCCTACACAGATACGCAGTATTTT

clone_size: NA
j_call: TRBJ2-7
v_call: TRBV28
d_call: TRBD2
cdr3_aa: CASSLWGLARYYEQYF
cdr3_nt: TGTGCCAGCAGTTTATGGGGACTAGCGAGGTACTACGAGCAGTACTTC

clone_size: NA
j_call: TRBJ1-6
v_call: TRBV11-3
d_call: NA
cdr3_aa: CASSSGPVNSPLHF
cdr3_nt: TGTGCCAGCAGCTCGGGACCGGTAAATTCACCCCTCCACTTT

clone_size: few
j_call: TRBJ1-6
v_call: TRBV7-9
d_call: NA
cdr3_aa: CASSGQSYNSPLHF
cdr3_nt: TGTGCCAGCAGCGGACAGAGCTATAATTCACCCCTCCACTTT

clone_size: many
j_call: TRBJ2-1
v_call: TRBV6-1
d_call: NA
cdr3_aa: CASSPRGRGLSYNEQFF
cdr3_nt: TGTGCCAGCAGTCCCCGGGGCCGCGGACTCTCCTACAATGAGCAGTTCTTC

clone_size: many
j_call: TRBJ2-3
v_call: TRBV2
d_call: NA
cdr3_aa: CASREWTTDTQYF
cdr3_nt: TGTGCCAGCAGAGAGTGGACCACAGATACGCAGTATTTT

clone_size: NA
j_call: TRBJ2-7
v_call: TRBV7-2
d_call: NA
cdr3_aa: CASSLDSSKNGKYF
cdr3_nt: TGTGCCAGCAGCTTGGACAGTTCCAAGAATGGGAAGTACTTC

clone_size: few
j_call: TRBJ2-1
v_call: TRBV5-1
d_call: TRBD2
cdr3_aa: CASSSSLAEKNNEQFF
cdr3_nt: TGCGCCAGCAGCTCGTCACTAGCGGAGAAGAACAATGAGCAGTTCTTC

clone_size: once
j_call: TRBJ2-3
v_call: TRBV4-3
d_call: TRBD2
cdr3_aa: CASGQGSGRGTDTQYF
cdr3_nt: TGCGCCAGCGGCCAAGGTTCGGGGAGGGGCACAGATACGCAGTATTTT

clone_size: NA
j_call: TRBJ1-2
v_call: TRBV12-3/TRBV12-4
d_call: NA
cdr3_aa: CASSLGCLNYGYTF
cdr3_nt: TGTGCCAGCAGTTTAGGGTGCCTTAACTATGGCTACACCTTC

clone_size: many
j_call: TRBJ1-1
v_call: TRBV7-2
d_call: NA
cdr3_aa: CASSIGRGNTEAFF
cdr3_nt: TGTGCCAGCAGCATTGGGCGGGGGAACACTGAAGCTTTCTTT

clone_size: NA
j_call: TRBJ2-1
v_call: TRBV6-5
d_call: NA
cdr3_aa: CASSLPGMPYNEQFF
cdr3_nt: TGTGCCAGCAGTTTACCAGGGATGCCTTACAATGAGCAGTTCTTC

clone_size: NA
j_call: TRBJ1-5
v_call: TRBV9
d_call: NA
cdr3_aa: CASSVGTENQPQHF
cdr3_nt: TGTGCCAGCAGCGTAGGGACAGAAAATCAGCCCCAGCATTTT

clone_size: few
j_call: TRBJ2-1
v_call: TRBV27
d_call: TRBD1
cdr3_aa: CASRLLGQGASNEQFF
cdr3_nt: TGTGCCAGCAGACTACTCGGACAGGGGGCTAGCAATGAGCAGTTCTTC

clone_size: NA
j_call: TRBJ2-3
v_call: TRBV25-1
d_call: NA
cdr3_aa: CASSVPRSSSTDTQYF
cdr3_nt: TGTGCCAGCAGTGTCCCTAGGTCGTCTAGCACAGATACGCAGTATTTT

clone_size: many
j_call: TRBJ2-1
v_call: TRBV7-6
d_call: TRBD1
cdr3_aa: CASSPRTGYEQFF
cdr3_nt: TGTGCCAGCAGCCCTCGGACAGGGTATGAGCAGTTCTTC

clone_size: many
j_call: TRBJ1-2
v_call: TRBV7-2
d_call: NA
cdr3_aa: CASSLASYGGYTF
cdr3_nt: TGTGCCAGCAGCTTAGCGTCCTATGGTGGCTACACCTTC

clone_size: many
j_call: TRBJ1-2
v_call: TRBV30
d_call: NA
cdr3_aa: CAWSPLGYGYTF
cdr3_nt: TGTGCCTGGAGTCCCCTGGGCTATGGCTACACCTTC

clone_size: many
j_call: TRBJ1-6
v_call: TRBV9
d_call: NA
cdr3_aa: CASSVGAGVSPLHF
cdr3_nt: TGTGCCAGCAGCGTAGGGGCAGGGGTTTCACCCCTCCACTTT

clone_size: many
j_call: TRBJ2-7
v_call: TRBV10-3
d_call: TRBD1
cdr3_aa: CAISESIGTGGYEQYF
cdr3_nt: TGTGCCATCAGTGAGTCGATCGGGACAGGGGGCTACGAGCAGTACTTC

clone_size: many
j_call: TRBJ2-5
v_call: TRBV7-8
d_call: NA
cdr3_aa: CASIQTGRGETQYF
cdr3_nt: TGTGCCAGCATCCAGACAGGGCGGGGAGAGACCCAGTACTTC

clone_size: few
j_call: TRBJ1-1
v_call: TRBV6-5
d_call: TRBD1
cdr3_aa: CASSRTPPQQGAEAFF
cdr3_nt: TGTGCCAGCAGTCGAACTCCACCCCAACAGGGGGCTGAAGCTTTCTTT

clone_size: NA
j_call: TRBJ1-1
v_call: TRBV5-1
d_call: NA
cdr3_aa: CASRRGVNAEAFF
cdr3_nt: TGCGCCAGCAGACGAGGGGTGAACGCTGAGGCTTTCTTT

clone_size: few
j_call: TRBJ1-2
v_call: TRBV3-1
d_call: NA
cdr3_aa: CASSQNWGDYGYTF
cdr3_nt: TGTGCCAGCAGCCAAAACTGGGGGGACTATGGCTACACCTTC

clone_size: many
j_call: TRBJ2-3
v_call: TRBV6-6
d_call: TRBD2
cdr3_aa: CASTLTGGITDTQYF
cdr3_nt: TGTGCCAGCACCCTGACCGGGGGGATCACAGATACGCAGTATTTT

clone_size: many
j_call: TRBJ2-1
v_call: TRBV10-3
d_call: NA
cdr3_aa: CANGRDPPGNEQFF
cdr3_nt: TGTGCCAACGGCCGGGACCCCCCTGGCAATGAGCAGTTCTTC

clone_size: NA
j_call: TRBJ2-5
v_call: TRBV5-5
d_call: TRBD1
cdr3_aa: CASTRGQETQYF
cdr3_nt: TGTGCCAGCACCAGGGGGCAAGAGACCCAGTACTTC

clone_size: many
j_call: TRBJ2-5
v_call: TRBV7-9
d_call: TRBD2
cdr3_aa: CASSPRGGGQETQYF
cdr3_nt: TGTGCCAGCAGCCCACGGGGGGGCGGTCAAGAGACCCAGTACTTC

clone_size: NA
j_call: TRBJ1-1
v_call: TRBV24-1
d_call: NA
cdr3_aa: CVTRADVGTEAFF
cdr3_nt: TGTGTCACCAGGGCTGACGTAGGTACTGAAGCTTTCTTT

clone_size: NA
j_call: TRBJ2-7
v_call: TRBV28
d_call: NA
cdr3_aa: CASSLPAGAVPRGEQYF
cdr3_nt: TGTGCCAGCAGTTTACCCGCCGGGGCAGTGCCTCGGGGCGAGCAGTACTTC

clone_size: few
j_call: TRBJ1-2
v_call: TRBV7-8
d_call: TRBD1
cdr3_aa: CASSLARQGENGYTF
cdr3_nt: TGTGCCAGCAGCTTAGCCCGACAGGGGGAGAATGGCTACACCTTC

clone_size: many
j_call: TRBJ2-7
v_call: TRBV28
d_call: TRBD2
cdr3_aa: CASSHSGRAEYEQYF
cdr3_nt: TGTGCCAGCAGTCATAGCGGGAGGGCTGAGTACGAGCAGTACTTC

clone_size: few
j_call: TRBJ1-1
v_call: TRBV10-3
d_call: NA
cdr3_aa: CAIGSQGLLSNTEAFF
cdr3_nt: TGTGCCATCGGATCCCAGGGGCTCCTCTCAAACACTGAAGCTTTCTTT

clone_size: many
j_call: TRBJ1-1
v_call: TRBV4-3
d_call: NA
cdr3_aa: CASSQALLAEAFF
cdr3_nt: TGCGCCAGCAGCCAAGCGCTTTTGGCTGAAGCTTTCTTT

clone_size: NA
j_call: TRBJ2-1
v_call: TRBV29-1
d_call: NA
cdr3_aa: CSVGGNEQFF
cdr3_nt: TGCAGCGTTGGCGGCAATGAGCAGTTCTTC

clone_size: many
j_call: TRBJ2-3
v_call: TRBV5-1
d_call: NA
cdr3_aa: CASSLTGVGTDTQYF
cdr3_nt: TGCGCCAGCAGCTTGACTGGGGTAGGAACAGATACGCAGTATTTT

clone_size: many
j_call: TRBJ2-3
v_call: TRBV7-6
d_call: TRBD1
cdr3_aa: CASRLGQGGTDTQYF
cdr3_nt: TGTGCCAGCAGGCTGGGACAGGGTGGGACAGATACGCAGTATTTT

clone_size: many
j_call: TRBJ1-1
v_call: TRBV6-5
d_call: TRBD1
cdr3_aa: CASSSAGTGLNTEAFF
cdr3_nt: TGTGCCAGCAGTTCGGCCGGGACAGGGCTTAACACTGAAGCTTTCTTT

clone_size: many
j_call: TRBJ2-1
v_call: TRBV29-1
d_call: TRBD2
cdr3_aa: CSVESGGAGVSSYNEQFF
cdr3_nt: TGCAGCGTTGAATCCGGAGGAGCGGGGGTTAGCTCCTACAATGAGCAGTTCTTC

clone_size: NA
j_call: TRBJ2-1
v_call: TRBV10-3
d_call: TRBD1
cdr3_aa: CAISEGQGTYEQFF
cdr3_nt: TGTGCCATCAGTGAGGGACAGGGGACCTACGAGCAGTTCTTC

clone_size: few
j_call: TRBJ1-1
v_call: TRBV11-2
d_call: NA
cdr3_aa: CASSSGDRLQAFF
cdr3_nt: TGTGCCAGCAGTAGTGGAGACCGCCTTCAAGCTTTCTTT

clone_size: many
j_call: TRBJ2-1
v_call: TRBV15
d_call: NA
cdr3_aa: CATSEDMGVYNEQFF
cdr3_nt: TGTGCCACCAGCGAGGATATGGGGGTTTACAATGAGCAGTTCTTC

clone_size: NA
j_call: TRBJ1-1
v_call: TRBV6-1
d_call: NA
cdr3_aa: CASRDPEAFF
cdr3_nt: TGTGCCAGCAGGGATCCTGAAGCTTTCTTT

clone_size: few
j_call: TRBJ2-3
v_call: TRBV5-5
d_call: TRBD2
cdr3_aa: CASRGGVDTQYF
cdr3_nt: TGTGCCAGCAGGGGGGGGGTAGATACGCAGTATTTT

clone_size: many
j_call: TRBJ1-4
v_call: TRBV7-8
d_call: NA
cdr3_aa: CASSPALFEKLFF
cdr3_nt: TGTGCCAGCAGCCCCGCCTTATTTGAAAAACTGTTTTTT